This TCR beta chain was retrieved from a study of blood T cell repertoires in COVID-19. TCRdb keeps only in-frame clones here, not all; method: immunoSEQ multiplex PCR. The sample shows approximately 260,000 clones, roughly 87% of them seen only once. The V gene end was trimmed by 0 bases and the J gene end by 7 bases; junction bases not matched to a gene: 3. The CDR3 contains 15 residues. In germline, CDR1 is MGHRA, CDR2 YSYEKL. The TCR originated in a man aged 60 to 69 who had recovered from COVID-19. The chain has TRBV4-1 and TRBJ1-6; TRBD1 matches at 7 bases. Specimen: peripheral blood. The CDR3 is CASSQEHRGNSPLHF. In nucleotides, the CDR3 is TGCGCCAGCAGCCAAGAGCACAGGGGAAATTCACCCCTCCACTTT.